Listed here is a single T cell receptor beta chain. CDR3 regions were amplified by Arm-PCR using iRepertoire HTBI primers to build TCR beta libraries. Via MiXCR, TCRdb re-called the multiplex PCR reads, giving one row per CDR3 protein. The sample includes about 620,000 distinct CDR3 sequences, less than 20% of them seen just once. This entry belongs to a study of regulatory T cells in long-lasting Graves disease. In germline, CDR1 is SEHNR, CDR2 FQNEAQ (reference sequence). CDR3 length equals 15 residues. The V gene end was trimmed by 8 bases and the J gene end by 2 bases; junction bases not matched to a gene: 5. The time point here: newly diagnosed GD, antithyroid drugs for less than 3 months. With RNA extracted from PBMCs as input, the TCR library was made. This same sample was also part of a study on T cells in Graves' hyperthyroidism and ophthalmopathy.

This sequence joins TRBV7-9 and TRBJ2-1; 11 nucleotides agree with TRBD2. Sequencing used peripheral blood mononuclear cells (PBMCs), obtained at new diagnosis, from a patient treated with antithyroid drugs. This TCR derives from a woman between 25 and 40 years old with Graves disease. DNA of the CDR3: TGTGCCAGCGAAACGACTAGCGGGACCTACAATGAGCAGTTCTTC. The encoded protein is CASETTSGTYNEQFF. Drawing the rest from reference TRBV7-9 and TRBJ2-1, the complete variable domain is DTGVSQNPRHKITKRGQNVTFRCDPISEHNRLYWYRQTLGQGPEFLTYFQNEAQLEKSRLLSDRFSAERPKGSFSTLEIQRTEQGDSAMYLCASETTSGTYNEQFFGPGTRLTVL.